Below, 14 T cell receptor beta chains from the same sample are listed, as sequenced in a study of OX40 agonist ivuxolimab in advanced cancers. TCRdb keeps only in-frame clones here, not all; method: immunoSEQ multiplex PCR. The sample has 60,000 to 95,000 clones, about 88% seen once. This material consisted of CD4+ or CD8+ T cells sorted from blood, taken in a trial of the OX40 agonist ivuxolimab. All receptors derive from an adult with an advanced solid tumor such as melanoma, head and neck, liver or kidney cancer.

The V call is TRBV29-1, the J call TRBJ1-4, with D possibly TRBD1 on 6 matching bases. The CDR3 has 12 amino acids. V was shortened by 7 bases and J by 3 bases, with 9 bases between the two germline ends. Germline CDR1 SQVTM, CDR2 ANQGSEA. The CDR3 region is CSGGGANEKLFF. The CDR3 nucleotides are TGCAGCGGAGGGGGAGCTAATGAAAAACTGTTTTTT.

The gene calls are TRBV7-2 and TRBJ1-4; D may be TRBD1 (6 bases). This CDR3 is built from 14 residues. Per germline, CDR1 SGHTA and CDR2 FQGNSA. Trimming stripped 2 bases from V and 8 bases from J, with 12 bases between. The CDR3 sequence is CASSLQDSREKLFF. In DNA, the CDR3 is TGTGCCAGCAGCTTACAGGACAGCCGAGAAAAACTGTTTTTT.

On this clone itself: This sample also contains other DNA sequences that code for the same CDR3. The genes are TRBV28 and TRBJ1-2, with D tentatively TRBD1 (5 bases). Trimming left V 2 bases short and J 2 bases short, with 9 bases between. From germline, CDR1 is MDHEN and CDR2 SYDVKM. The CDR3 is 14 residues long. The CDR3 DNA is TGTGCCAGCAGTTTAGGGGGGTCAAACTATGGCTACACCTTC. It codes for CASSLGGSNYGYTF.

The sample holds one count of this clone. Other DNA sequences in this specimen translate into the identical CDR3. This sequence joins TRBV5-1 and TRBJ2-2, with D hard to call. Looked up from germline, CDR1 is SGHRS and CDR2 is YFSETQ. V shed 0 bases and J shed 2 bases, with 5 bases lying between them. CDR3 length: 14 residues. CDR3 sequence reads: CASSLAGNTGELFF. The CDR3 nucleotides read TGCGCCAGCAGCTTGGCAGGCAACACCGGGGAGCTGTTTTTT. Complete variable domain (other parts from reference TRBV5-1 and TRBJ2-2): KAGVTQTPRYLIKTRGQQVTLSCSPISGHRSVSWYQQTPGQGLQFLFEYFSETQRNKGNFPGRFSGRQFSNSRSEMNVSTLELGDSALYLCASSLAGNTGELFFGEGSRLTVL.

The J gene is TRBJ1-5, the V gene TRBV7-2; D unclear. Germline V gene data show CDR1 as SGHTA and CDR2 as FQGNSA. V was trimmed by 3 bases and J by 7 bases, leaving 16 bases between them. The CDR3 runs 15 residues. The CDR3 is CASSFVSGSNQPQHF. The CDR3 coding sequence is TGTGCCAGCAGCTTCGTTTCTGGGTCTAACCAGCCCCAGCATTTT.

The rearrangement uses TRBV9 and TRBJ2-7, with no clear D. The V end was cut by 6 bases, the J end by 4 bases, with 17 bases between. CDR3 length: 14 residues. Looked up from germline, CDR1 is SGDLS and CDR2 is YYNGEE. DNA for the CDR3: TGTGCCAGCAATTTGGGCCTTACGAAGTACGAGCAGTACTTC. It specifies CASNLGLTKYEQYF. The full variable domain, rest sourced from reference TRBV9 and TRBJ2-7, is DSGVTQTPKHLITATGQRVTLRCSPRSGDLSVYWYQQSLDQGLQFLIQYYNGEERAKGNILERFSAQQFPDLHSELNLSSLELGDSALYFCASNLGLTKYEQYFGPGTRLTVT.

The rearrangement links TRBV7-9 to TRBJ1-1; D remains ambiguous. The V gene's germline CDR1 is SEHNR and CDR2 FQNEAQ (reference sequence). Trimming stripped 5 bases from V and 1 base from J, with 14 bases between. This CDR3 region has 15 residues. CDR3 bases: TGTGCCAGCAGCGCCGACGAGTGGGCGAACACTGAAGCTTTCTTT. It encodes CASSADEWANTEAFF.

The chain uses TRBV30 and TRBJ1-5, with D unresolved. The CDR3 runs 15 residues. The germline gives CDR1 GTSNPN, CDR2 SVGIG (reference sequence). Deletions cut 4 bases from V and 3 bases from J, with 16 bases between. CDR3 region: CAWTPKADYNQPQHF. Written as DNA, the CDR3 is TGTGCCTGGACCCCCAAGGCGGATTACAATCAGCCCCAGCATTTT.

The chain joins TRBV15 to TRBJ2-7; 7 bases are shared with TRBD2. Per the germline V gene, CDR1 is LNHNV and CDR2 is YYDKDF (reference sequence). J lost 7 bases, V lost 0 bases, and 9 bases had no gene match. CDR3 length: 15 residues. CDR3 amino acids: CATSRDLADAWEQYF. CDR3 nucleotide sequence: TGTGCCACCAGCAGAGATCTAGCGGACGCCTGGGAGCAGTACTTC.

The V and J genes are TRBV10-3 and TRBJ1-6; D remains unclear. The V gene's germline CDR1 is ENHRY and CDR2 SYGVKD. The CDR3 totals 12 residues. With 5 bases removed from V and 5 bases from J, the gap between germline ends came to 4 bases. The CDR3: CAISSNNSPLHF. The CDR3 DNA sequence: TGTGCCATCAGTTCCAATAATTCACCCCTCCACTTT.

The rearrangement uses TRBV6-5 and TRBJ2-5, with D maybe TRBD1 (6 bases). The CDR3 runs 12 residues. V shed 4 bases and J shed 5 bases, with 8 bases lying between them. Germline V gene sequence: CDR1 MNHEY, CDR2 SVGAGI. CDR3 amino acids: CASSFTGETQYF. The CDR3 bases are TGTGCCAGCAGTTTCACAGGGGAGACCCAGTACTTC.

The chain uses TRBV30 and TRBJ2-7; 10 bases match TRBD2. This CDR3 spans 13 amino acids. V was pared by 8 bases and J by 5 bases, with 9 bases of the junction left unmatched. In germline, CDR1 is GTSNPN, CDR2 SVGIG (reference sequence). CDR3 nucleotides: TGTGCCACGGGGGTAGCGGGGGGACACGAGCAGTACTTC. Translating gives CATGVAGGHEQYF.

This chain joins TRBV7-2 and TRBJ1-1; D uncertain. Germline V CDR1 and CDR2: SGHTA, FQGNSA. Trimming took 1 base from V and 1 from J, leaving 13 bases between them. This CDR3 has 16 amino acids. The CDR3 region has the DNA TGTGCCAGCAGCTTAGTTGGTACACCAGGGAACACTGAAGCTTTCTTT. Its translation is CASSLVGTPGNTEAFF.

This clone has only one observation. The rearrangement joins TRBV5-1 to TRBJ2-5, with 9 bases fitting TRBD2. Per the germline V gene, CDR1 is SGHRS and CDR2 is YFSETQ. This CDR3 region has 13 residues. The V segment lost 5 bases and the J segment 3 bases; nucleotides outside the gene matches: 2. Here the CDR3 reads CASRAGGEETQYF. CDR3 in DNA: TGCGCCAGCAGGGCGGGGGGGGAAGAGACCCAGTACTTC.